The 18 T cell receptor beta chains presented below share a single source sample, sequenced in a study of blood T cell repertoires in COVID-19. Repertoires were generated with immunoSEQ multiplex PCR, while TCRdb's copy carries only in-frame clones and drops some. Among some 170,000 clones listed, almost 80% were seen once. Material: PBMCs or T cells enriched from blood (not recorded which). These receptors all come from a woman aged 50 to 60 who had recovered from COVID-19.

This sequence joins TRBV5-1 and TRBJ2-7; TRBD1 agrees at 7 bases. The CDR3 length is 15 residues. V was clipped by 5 bases and J by 0 bases; unmatched bases: 8. In germline, CDR1 is SGHRS, CDR2 YFSETQ. CDR3 sequence reads: CASRRTGDPSYEQYF. CDR3 in DNA: TGCGCCAGCAGACGCACAGGGGACCCCTCCTACGAGCAGTACTTC. The entire variable domain, with the rest obtained from reference TRBV5-1 and TRBJ2-7, is as follows: KAGVTQTPRYLIKTRGQQVTLSCSPISGHRSVSWYQQTPGQGLQFLFEYFSETQRNKGNFPGRFSGRQFSNSRSEMNVSTLELGDSALYLCASRRTGDPSYEQYFGPGTRLTVT.

This clone appeared once. The chain combines TRBV6-6 with TRBJ1-5; the D is unclear. Germline values: CDR1 MNHNY, CDR2 SVGAGI (reference sequence). This CDR3 has 13 amino acids. Trimming cost V 10 bases and J 0 bases, with 10 bases left between them. The CDR3 DNA reads TGTGCCACCCAGGCAGCTAGCAATCAGCCCCAGCATTTT. Its protein is CATQAASNQPQHF.

J is TRBJ1-5 and V is TRBV27, with 8 bases lining up with TRBD1. V was clipped by 6 bases and J by 1 base; unmatched bases: 5. The germline V gene has CDR1 MNHEY and CDR2 SMNVEV (reference sequence). The CDR3 spans 15 residues. The CDR3 DNA reads as TGTGCCAGCAGGGCAGGGGGCGGAAGCAATCAGCCCCAGCATTTT. Residues: CASRAGGGSNQPQHF.

This chain links TRBV6-6 with TRBJ2-5, with 8 bases lining up with TRBD2. This CDR3 is built from 14 residues. Germline-derived CDR1 and CDR2 are MNHNY and SVGAGI (reference sequence). J lost 6 bases, V lost 5 bases, and 8 bases had no gene match. The CDR3 sequence: CASSQAGVYQTQYF. CDR3 bases: TGTGCCAGCAGTCAAGCGGGAGTATACCAGACCCAGTACTTC.

DNA for the CDR3: TGTGCCAGCAGCGTAAGGGGGGCGGGAGGCCCTAGCACAGATACGCAGTATTTT. It is translated as CASSVRGAGGPSTDTQYF. The genes are TRBV9 and TRBJ2-3; 8 bases fit TRBD2. Germline V lookup: CDR1 SGDLS, CDR2 YYNGEE. The length of the CDR3 is 18 residues. V lost 1 base to trimming and J lost 0 bases; unmatched junction nucleotides: 10.

The gene calls are TRBV9 and TRBJ2-1, with D possibly matching TRBD2 (5 bases). Germline V gives CDR1 SGDLS, CDR2 YYNGEE. This CDR3 has 12 residues. With 4 bases removed from V and 10 bases from J, the gap between germline ends came to 12 bases. The CDR3 coding sequence is TGTGCCAGCAGCTTCGAGGGATGGGAGCAGTTCTTC. Protein product: CASSFEGWEQFF.

The chain combines TRBV10-1 with TRBJ1-6, with 7 bases aligning to TRBD1. CDR3 length: 13 amino acids. CDR1 is WNHNN, CDR2 SYGVQD, per germline (reference sequence). The CDR3 DNA reads TGCGTCGACAGGGTTGGATATAATTCACCCCTCCACTTT. This encodes CVDRVGYNSPLHF.

This clone appeared a few times. The chain uses TRBV3-1 (or the pseudogene TRBV3-2) and TRBJ1-1, with D possibly being TRBD1 (5 bases). V was pared by 8 bases and J by 2 bases, with 12 bases between. Germline V gives CDR1 LGHDT, CDR2 YNNKEL (reference sequence). The CDR3 runs 13 residues. Written as DNA, the CDR3 is TGTGCCAGCCTATTAACAGGCAACACTGAAGCTTTCTTT. Residues: CASLLTGNTEAFF.

This clone was counted only a few times. The V call is TRBV2, the J call TRBJ2-7; 10 bases are a match to TRBD1. The ends lost 5 bases at V and 11 bases at J; junction bases unmatched: 15. Germline V gives CDR1 SNHLY, CDR2 FYNNEI. The CDR3 sequence is 15 residues long. CDR3 nucleotides: TGTGCCAGCAGTTGGACTTCGCCGGGACAGGGGAGGGAGTACTTC. Encoded protein: CASSWTSPGQGREYF.

This clone was found once. The CDR3 DNA follows: TGTGCCAGCAGCCTGAGGGACAGGGGGAGGAGGTTAGATACGCAGTATTTT. Encoded protein: CASSLRDRGRRLDTQYF. V usage is TRBV28 and J usage is TRBJ2-3, with 11 bases matching TRBD1. Germline CDR1 is MDHEN and CDR2 is SYDVKM. Trimming took 6 bases from V and 5 from J; bases not matched to a gene: 13. This CDR3 has 17 amino acids.

This clone was picked up many times. The rearrangement links TRBV2 to TRBJ1-3, with D uncertain. The CDR3 runs to 14 residues. Trimming pared 6 bases from V and 0 bases from J, leaving 9 bases between. CDR1 is SNHLY and CDR2 is FYNNEI in the germline V gene. CDR3 residues: CASRLLASGNTIYF. As DNA, the CDR3 is TGTGCCAGCAGGCTTCTGGCCTCTGGAAACACCATATATTTT.

This clone has only one observation. The chain has TRBV28 and TRBJ2-1; 9 bases fit TRBD1. V lost 6 bases and J lost 5; bases outside the gene matches: 8. The germline V gene has CDR1 MDHEN and CDR2 SYDVKM. CDR3 length: 15 amino acids. The CDR3 protein is CASSLGQGFHNEQFF. In DNA form, the CDR3 reads TGTGCCAGCAGCCTCGGACAGGGGTTTCACAATGAGCAGTTCTTC.

J is TRBJ2-1 and V is TRBV7-2; D is possibly TRBD2 (6 bases). CDR1 and CDR2 from the germline V gene are SGHTA and FQGNSA. The V end lost 2 bases, the J end lost 2 bases, and 13 bases lay between the germline ends. The CDR3 contains 16 residues. CDR3 amino acids: CASSLSSGGTYNEQFF. The CDR3, as DNA: TGTGCCAGCAGCTTATCCTCTGGCGGGACCTACAATGAGCAGTTCTTC.

In this sample, this clone turned up a few times. The CDR3 sequence is CASSRDYQETQYF. DNA for the CDR3: TGTGCCAGCAGTAGGGACTACCAAGAGACCCAGTACTTC. The chain couples TRBV14 to TRBJ2-5; a weak D match, TRBD2 (6 bases). V was clipped by 6 bases and J by 0 bases, with 8 bases between them. Looked up from germline, CDR1 is SGHDN and CDR2 is FVKESK. The CDR3 is 13 residues long. The entire variable domain, with the rest obtained from reference TRBV14 and TRBJ2-5, is as follows: EAGVTQFPSHSVIEKGQTVTLRCDPISGHDNLYWYRRVMGKEIKFLLHFVKESKQDESGMPNNRFLAERTGGTYSTLKVQPAELEDSGVYFCASSRDYQETQYFGPGTRLLVL.

V is TRBV6-2 or TRBV6-3 and J is TRBJ1-1; D uncertain. This CDR3 contains 13 residues. Trimming removed 3 bases at V and 1 base at J, with 6 bases between. The germline V gene has CDR1 MNHEY and CDR2 SVGEGT. CDR3 sequence reads: CASSYPGNTEAFF. For the CDR3, the DNA is TGTGCCAGCAGTTATCCGGGGAACACTGAAGCTTTCTTT.

The chain combines TRBV28 with TRBJ1-1; 7 bases fit TRBD1. The CDR3 consists of 13 residues. CDR1 and CDR2 (germline): MDHEN, SYDVKM. V dropped 5 bases and J dropped 6; count of bases not matched to a gene: 6. CDR3: CASSQGGKAEAFF. The CDR3 DNA follows: TGTGCCAGCAGTCAGGGGGGCAAGGCTGAAGCTTTCTTT.

CDR3 sequence reads: CASSLGQGGSYEQYF. The CDR3 DNA reads as TGTGCCAGCAGCTTAGGCCAGGGTGGGTCCTACGAGCAGTACTTC. This chain joins TRBV11-2 and TRBJ2-7, with D tentatively TRBD1 (5 bases). Germline-derived CDR1 and CDR2 are SGHAT and FQNNGV. The CDR3 runs to 15 residues. The germline V and J ends were trimmed by 1 base and 1 base, with 11 bases remaining between them.

This chain links TRBV5-6 with TRBJ1-3; 10 nucleotides line up with TRBD1. This CDR3 is 15 amino acids long. With V trimmed by 3 bases and J by 4 bases, 4 bases remained unmatched. CDR1 is SGHDT, CDR2 YYEEEE, per germline. CDR3 in amino acids: CASSYPGQGGNTIYF. The CDR3 DNA is TGTGCCAGCAGCTACCCGGGACAGGGGGGAAACACCATATATTTT.